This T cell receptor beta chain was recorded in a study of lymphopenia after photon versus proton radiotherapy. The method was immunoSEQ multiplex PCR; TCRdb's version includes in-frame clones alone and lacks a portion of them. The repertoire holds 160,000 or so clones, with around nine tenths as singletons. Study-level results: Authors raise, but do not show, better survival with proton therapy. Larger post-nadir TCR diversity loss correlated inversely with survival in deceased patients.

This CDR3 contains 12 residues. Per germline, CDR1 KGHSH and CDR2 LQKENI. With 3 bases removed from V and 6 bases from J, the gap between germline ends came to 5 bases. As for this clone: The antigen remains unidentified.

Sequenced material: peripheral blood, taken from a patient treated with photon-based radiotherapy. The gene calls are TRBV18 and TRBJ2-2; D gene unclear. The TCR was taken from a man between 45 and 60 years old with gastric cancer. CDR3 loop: CASSPQPGELFF. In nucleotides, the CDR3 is TGTGCCAGCTCACCCCAGCCCGGGGAGCTGTTTTTT. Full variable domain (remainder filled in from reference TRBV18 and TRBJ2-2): NAGVMQNPRHLVRRRGQEARLRCSPMKGHSHVYWYRQLPEEGLKFMVYLQKENIIDESGMPKERFSAEFPKEGPSILRIQQVVRGDSAAYFCASSPQPGELFFGEGSRLTVL.